Listed below are T cell receptor beta chains from one sample, sequenced in a study of T cells expressing NK-cell markers. TCRdb re-called the 5' RACE reads, yielding one record per CDR3 amino acid sequence without DNA. The sample spans about 460,000 distinct CDR3 sequences; the ten largest clones claim under 1.5%. The sample taken for sequencing was blood T cells: a sorted CD56 or NKG2C T cell subset, CD4+ or CD8+ T cells, or bulk PBMC T cells (not recorded which). The receptors derive from a woman between 45 and 65 years old in good health. Both conserved end residues are part of each CDR3.

cdr3_length,v_call,j_call,cdr3_aa
12,TRBV20-1,TRBJ2-5,CSARTGVETQYF
15,TRBV4-1,TRBJ2-7,CASSQAERERYEQYF
16,TRBV4-2,TRBJ2-7,CASSPVTGASSNEQYF
15,TRBV7-9,TRBJ2-7,CASSPRTGTPYEQYF
17,TRBV11-2,TRBJ1-2,CASSLGPTKQDLDGYTF
15,TRBV27,TRBJ1-1,CASSSVTGGNTEAFF
15,TRBV6-5,TRBJ2-7,CASSYSRTGEGEQYF
13,TRBV19,TRBJ2-3,CASSIEGTDTQYF
12,TRBV6-1,TRBJ2-1,CASRLAGSEQFF
14,TRBV10-3,TRBJ1-5,CAISPGQGDQPQHF
15,TRBV2,TRBJ2-1,CASSPGTISYNEQFF
14,TRBV7-9,TRBJ2-2,CASTGTGVTGELFF
16,TRBV5-5,TRBJ2-1,CASSLGWASTYNEQFF
16,TRBV15,TRBJ1-4,CATSRDARGTNEKLFF
14,TRBV7-2,TRBJ2-7,CASSLRRGNYEQYF
15,TRBV7-2,TRBJ2-3,CASSVAGGGADTQYF
17,TRBV27,TRBJ2-2,CASSSTSGRAVNGELFF
16,TRBV12-3/TRBV12-4,TRBJ2-7,CASSAPRDRGTYEQYF
13,TRBV5-1,TRBJ2-1,CASSHPPFNEQFF
18,TRBV3-1,TRBJ2-3,CASRSTSGRGTSTDTQYF
14,TRBV7-9,TRBJ2-1,CASSFGTIHNEQFF
12,TRBV28,TRBJ1-1,CASIVGNTEAFF
16,TRBV5-1,TRBJ2-7,CARPRTGLAGVYEQYF
13,TRBV24-1,TRBJ2-7,CATQSGAGYEQYF
16,TRBV12-3/TRBV12-4,TRBJ2-7,CASSQAGTGVSYEQYF
18,TRBV12-3/TRBV12-4,TRBJ1-5,CASSGGQGKSYSNQPQHF
13,TRBV20-1,TRBJ1-2,CSARDREGFSYTF
12,TRBV20-1,TRBJ1-3,CSARPGGDTIYF
16,TRBV9,TRBJ2-1,CASSVTQGLENVEQFF
14,TRBV6-1,TRBJ2-2,CASSARSNTGELFF
13,TRBV30,TRBJ1-4,CAFFPGGNEKLFF
15,TRBV2,TRBJ2-5,CASSADRGWRETQYF
12,TRBV24-1,TRBJ2-7,CARGGGRNEQYF
14,TRBV20-1,TRBJ2-5,CSARLPFGQETQYF
13,TRBV6-1,TRBJ2-1,CALLAGVGNEQFF
15,TRBV19,TRBJ2-1,CASSMGLPPGYEQFF
18,TRBV14,TRBJ2-7,CASSQKSGHLLFPYEQYF
15,TRBV12-3/TRBV12-4,TRBJ1-3,CASSLSSGTGNTIYF
16,TRBV20-1,TRBJ1-1,CSARVHRAPRDTEAFF